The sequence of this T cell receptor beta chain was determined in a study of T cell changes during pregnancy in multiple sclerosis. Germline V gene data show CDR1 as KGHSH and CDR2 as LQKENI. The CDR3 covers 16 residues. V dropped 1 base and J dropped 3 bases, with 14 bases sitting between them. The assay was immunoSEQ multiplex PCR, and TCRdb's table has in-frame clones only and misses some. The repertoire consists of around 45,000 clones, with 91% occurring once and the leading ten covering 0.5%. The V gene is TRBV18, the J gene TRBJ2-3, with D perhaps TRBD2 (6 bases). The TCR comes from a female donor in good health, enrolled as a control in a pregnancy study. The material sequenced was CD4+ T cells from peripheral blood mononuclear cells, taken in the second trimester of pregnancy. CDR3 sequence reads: CASSPLSLGGTDTQYF. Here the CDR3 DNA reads TGTGCCAGCTCACCACTCTCTCTCGGGGGAACAGATACGCAGTATTTT.